Listed below are T cell receptor beta chains from one sample, sequenced in a study of CD8+CD57+ T cells in acquired aplastic anemia. MiXCR was run by TCRdb on the reads, yielding one entry per CDR3 protein. Of roughly 150,000 distinct CDR3 sequences detected, around 48% appear once; the ten largest clones hold around 3%. The sequencing sample was made of sorted CD4+, CD8+, or CD8+CD57+ T cells (not recorded which) from PBMCs. These receptors all come from a human donor with aplastic anemia. Both conserved end residues are part of each CDR3. The order of the fields is J gene, clone size, V gene, D gene, CDR3 DNA, CDR3 protein. D genes are given only for firm matches. For some rows the clone size is stated as once, few or many, or as a class when expanded; others skip it.

J: TRBJ1-5; size: once; V: TRBV2; D: NA; DNA: TGTGCCAGCAGTGGGGCACGACATAGCAATCAGCCCCAGCATTTT; CDR3: CASSGARHSNQPQHF
J: TRBJ2-7; size: NA; V: TRBV7-6; D: NA; DNA: TGTGCCAGCAGCTTAGGGGCAGGTCATTCGTACGAGCAGTACTTC; CDR3: CASSLGAGHSYEQYF
J: TRBJ1-2; size: many; V: TRBV19; D: TRBD1; DNA: TGTGCCAGTAGTAAGGATAGTGTGGGGACAGCTACTAACTATGGCTACACCTTC; CDR3: CASSKDSVGTATNYGYTF
J: TRBJ2-5; size: NA; V: TRBV20-1; D: NA; DNA: TGCAGTGCTGCAGGGCAAGATACCCAGTACTTC; CDR3: CSAAGQDTQYF
J: TRBJ2-3; size: NA; V: TRBV11-2; D: TRBD1; DNA: TGCGCCAGCAGCATCAGGACAGGTAGTTCGAGCACAGATACGCAGTATTTT; CDR3: CASSIRTGSSSTDTQYF
J: TRBJ1-1; size: NA; V: TRBV6-1; D: NA; DNA: TGTGCCAGCAGAACGGGGAGGTCCACTGAAGCTTTCTTT; CDR3: CASRTGRSTEAFF
J: TRBJ2-3; size: many; V: TRBV9; D: TRBD1; DNA: TGTGCCAGCAGCGTAGAACAGGGGATCACAGATACGCAGTATTTT; CDR3: CASSVEQGITDTQYF
J: TRBJ1-3; size: few; V: TRBV28; D: TRBD1; DNA: TGTGCCAGCAGTAACCCGGACAGGGTGTCTGGAAACACCATATATTTT; CDR3: CASSNPDRVSGNTIYF
J: TRBJ2-7; size: NA; V: TRBV2; D: NA; DNA: TGTGCCAGCAGGTACGGGTCAGGCGGCTCCTACGAGCAGTACTTC; CDR3: CASRYGSGGSYEQYF
J: TRBJ1-1; size: NA; V: TRBV10-1; D: NA; DNA: TGCGCCAGCACCGATACCCTAGCCAGGGCTGAAGCTTTCTTT; CDR3: CASTDTLARAEAFF
J: TRBJ1-1; size: many; V: TRBV5-4; D: TRBD1; DNA: TGTGCCAGCCACCCCAACCCGGGACAGGGAGTAGCTTTCTTT; CDR3: CASHPNPGQGVAFF
J: TRBJ2-3; size: NA; V: TRBV19; D: TRBD2; DNA: TGTGCCAGTAGTACGACTAGCGCGGCAGATACGCAGTATTTT; CDR3: CASSTTSAADTQYF
J: TRBJ1-2; size: NA; V: TRBV15; D: NA; DNA: TGTGCCACCAGCAGAGATGAGATGCGGCACACCGCAGCGGGAGGAGATGGCTACACCTTC; CDR3: CATSRDEMRHTAAGGDGYTF
J: TRBJ2-1; size: NA; V: TRBV12-3/TRBV12-4; D: NA; DNA: TGTGCCAGCAGTTTTGTGAGACGACCTTACAATGAGCAGTTCTTC; CDR3: CASSFVRRPYNEQFF
J: TRBJ2-7; size: many; V: TRBV5-8; D: TRBD2; DNA: TGTGCCAGCAGCTCGGCCGAGCTAGCGGGGTTCGTTCTTCACTTC; CDR3: CASSSAELAGFVLHF
J: TRBJ1-1; size: few; V: TRBV27; D: NA; DNA: TGTGCCAGCAGTTTCGCCGGACATCCGGGCACTGAAGCTTTCTTT; CDR3: CASSFAGHPGTEAFF
J: TRBJ2-7; size: many; V: TRBV19; D: TRBD2; DNA: TGTGCCAGTAGTGCCCCCGGGGCGGGAGGGGGCGAGCAGTACTTC; CDR3: CASSAPGAGGGEQYF
J: TRBJ2-7; size: many; V: TRBV7-2; D: TRBD2; DNA: TGTGCCAGCAGCTTTGGGACTAGCGGGACGGGGGAGCAGTACTTC; CDR3: CASSFGTSGTGEQYF
J: TRBJ2-1; size: NA; V: TRBV12-3/TRBV12-4; D: NA; DNA: TGTGCCAGCAGTTTGGTGGGGGAGTACAATGAGCAGTTCTTC; CDR3: CASSLVGEYNEQFF
J: TRBJ1-2; size: NA; V: TRBV4-2; D: NA; DNA: TGTGCCAGTAGCCAAGATTGGTCAGGCGGGCCCCCTAGTCGGGTTTTC; CDR3: CASSQDWSGGPPSRVF
J: TRBJ2-1; size: many; V: TRBV7-3; D: NA; DNA: TGTGCCAGCAGCGCGCCTGACAATGAGCAGTTCTTC; CDR3: CASSAPDNEQFF
J: TRBJ1-2; size: NA; V: TRBV28; D: NA; DNA: TGTGCCAGCAGTCCCGCGGTGGACTATGGCTACACCTTC; CDR3: CASSPAVDYGYTF
J: TRBJ2-1; size: many; V: TRBV7-3; D: TRBD2; DNA: TGTGCCAGCAGCTCCCCCGGGACTAGGGAACACAATGAGCAGTTCTTC; CDR3: CASSSPGTREHNEQFF
J: TRBJ2-5; size: NA; V: TRBV24-1; D: TRBD2; DNA: TGTGCCACGGGGGAGGGACCGGTCGAGACCCAGTACTTC; CDR3: CATGEGPVETQYF
J: TRBJ1-2; size: many; V: TRBV20-1; D: TRBD1; DNA: TGCAGTGCTTTTGACAGGGATAACTATGGCTACACCTTC; CDR3: CSAFDRDNYGYTF
J: TRBJ1-1; size: NA; V: TRBV30; D: NA; DNA: TGTGCCTGGAGGGGTTCTGGGAACACTGAAGCTTTCTTT; CDR3: CAWRGSGNTEAFF
J: TRBJ2-2; size: NA; V: TRBV7-9; D: NA; DNA: TGTGCCAGCAGCTTAGTGATGGGAACCGGGGAGCTGTTTTTT; CDR3: CASSLVMGTGELFF
J: TRBJ2-1; size: NA; V: TRBV2; D: NA; DNA: TGTGCCAGTGGGGGCGGGAGTTTCTACAATGAGCAGTTCTTC; CDR3: CASGGGSFYNEQFF
J: TRBJ2-7; size: NA; V: TRBV14; D: TRBD1; DNA: TGTGCCAGCAGCCCAACCGGGACAGGGGCATACGAGCAGTACTTC; CDR3: CASSPTGTGAYEQYF
J: TRBJ1-6; size: NA; V: TRBV7-3; D: TRBD1; DNA: TGTGCCAGCAGCTTAAGGGGGACAGTTGAGGCACCCCTCCACTTT; CDR3: CASSLRGTVEAPLHF